The clone carrying this T cell receptor beta chain was seen only a few times. This entry belongs to a study of spatial heterogeneity in lung cancer. Time point here: sample taken at primary tumor resection. Whole RNA obtained from tumor, nontumor lung or frozen PBMC underwent sequencing without sorting. Each CDR3 protein is one row after TCRdb ran MiXCR on the 5' RACE reads. This sample has 28,000 or so distinct CDR3 sequences, with roughly 13% found just once. Germline trimming cut 7 bases from V and 2 bases from J; bases unmatched to any gene: 14. Germline V gene sequence: CDR1 SQVTM, CDR2 ANQGSEA. This CDR3 is 15 amino acids long.

The V gene is TRBV29-1, the J gene TRBJ2-7; TRBD1 aligns across 7 bases. Source: PBMCs, taken at surgery. The sequence was collected from a female donor with early-stage non-small cell lung cancer. The CDR3 spells CSGSLRTGWAYEQYF. As DNA, the CDR3 is TGCAGCGGCTCACTCCGGACAGGATGGGCCTACGAGCAGTACTTC.